One sample yielded the 2 T cell receptor beta chains listed below, sequenced in a study of blood T cell repertoires in COVID-19. Only in-frame clones appear in the TCRdb table, and some are missing; sequencing was by immunoSEQ multiplex PCR. Among roughly 500,000 clones listed, roughly 89% were seen once. The sequencing sample was made of peripheral blood. Source of these receptors: a man younger than 30 with COVID-19, enrolled during active disease.

This chain connects TRBV20-1 to TRBJ2-1; D may be TRBD1 (6 bases). The CDR3 covers 11 residues. V was trimmed by 5 bases and J by 6 bases, leaving 8 bases between them. Germline CDR1 is DFQATT and CDR2 is SNEGSKA (reference sequence). In DNA form, the CDR3 reads TGCAGTGCTGACAGGCTCAATGAGCAGTTCTTC. This gives the protein CSADRLNEQFF.

V usage is TRBV3-1 (or the pseudogene TRBV3-2) and J usage is TRBJ2-4; the match to TRBD2 covers 11 bases. Trimming removed 0 bases from V and 7 bases from J; junction bases left unmatched: 8. The CDR3 covers 17 residues. Germline lookup yields CDR1 LGHDT and CDR2 YNNKEL (reference sequence). CDR3 protein: CASSQDPFSGRANIQYF. As DNA, the CDR3 is TGTGCCAGCAGCCAAGACCCGTTTAGCGGGAGGGCCAACATTCAGTACTTC.